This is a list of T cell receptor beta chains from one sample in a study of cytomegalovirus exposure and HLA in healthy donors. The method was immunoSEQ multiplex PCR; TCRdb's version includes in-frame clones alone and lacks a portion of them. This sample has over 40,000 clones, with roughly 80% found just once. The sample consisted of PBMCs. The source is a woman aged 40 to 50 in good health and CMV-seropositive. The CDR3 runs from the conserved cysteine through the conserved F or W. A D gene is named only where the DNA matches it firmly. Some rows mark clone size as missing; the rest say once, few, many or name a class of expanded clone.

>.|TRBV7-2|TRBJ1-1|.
CASSFGGGGTEAFF
TGTGCCAGCAGCTTCGGGGGTGGCGGCACTGAAGCTTTCTTT
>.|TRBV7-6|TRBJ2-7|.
CASSLAAGTYEQYF
TGTGCCAGCAGCTTAGCGGCAGGGACCTACGAGCAGTACTTC
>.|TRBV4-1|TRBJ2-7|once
CASSQEGSQAPGNEQYF
TGCGCCAGCAGCCAAGAGGGTTCGCAGGCACCTGGCAACGAGCAGTACTTC
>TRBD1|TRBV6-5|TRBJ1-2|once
CASSVETGGKGYTF
TGTGCCAGCAGCGTTGAGACAGGGGGCAAAGGCTACACCTTC
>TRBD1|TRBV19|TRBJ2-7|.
CASSAGQAYEQYF
TGTGCCAGTAGTGCGGGACAGGCCTACGAGCAGTACTTC
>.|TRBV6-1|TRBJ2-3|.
CASSPLVVGTDTQYF
TGTGCCAGCAGTCCCCTAGTTGTGGGCACAGATACGCAGTATTTT
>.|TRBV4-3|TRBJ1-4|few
CASSQGQGNEKLFF
TGCGCCAGCAGCCAGGGGCAGGGGAATGAAAAACTGTTTTTT
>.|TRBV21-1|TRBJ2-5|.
CASSIVGGEETQYF
TGTGCCAGCAGCATCGTTGGGGGCGAAGAGACCCAGTACTTC
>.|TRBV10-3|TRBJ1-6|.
CAISGVLNSPLHF
TGTGCCATCAGTGGTGTGTTAAATTCACCCCTCCACTTT
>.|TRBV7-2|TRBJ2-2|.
CASRDPGTGELFF
TGTGCCAGCAGAGACCCGGGGACCGGGGAGCTGTTTTTT
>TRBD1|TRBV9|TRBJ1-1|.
CASSVDWGQSAFF
TGTGCCAGCAGCGTAGATTGGGGACAGTCAGCTTTCTTT
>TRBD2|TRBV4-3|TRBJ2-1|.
CASSQGTSAYNEQFF
TGCGCCAGCAGCCAGGGGACTAGCGCCTACAATGAGCAGTTCTTC
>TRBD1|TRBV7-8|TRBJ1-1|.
CASSYVVGGQGKNTEAFF
TGTGCCAGCAGCTACGTAGTGGGGGGACAGGGCAAGAACACTGAAGCTTTCTTT
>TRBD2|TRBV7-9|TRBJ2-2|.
CASSLLAVNTGELFF
TGTGCCAGCAGCTTGCTAGCGGTAAACACCGGGGAGCTGTTTTTT
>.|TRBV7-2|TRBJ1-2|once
CASSSIPGGGYTF
TGTGCCAGCAGCTCGATACCAGGTGGCGGCTACACCTTC
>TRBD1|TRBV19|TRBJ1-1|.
CASSLSGTASEAFF
TGTGCCAGTAGTTTATCCGGGACAGCCTCTGAAGCTTTCTTT
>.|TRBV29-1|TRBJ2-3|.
CSVRVGTDTQYF
TGCAGCGTTCGGGTCGGCACAGATACGCAGTATTTT
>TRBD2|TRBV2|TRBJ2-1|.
CASSLTSGANEQFF
TGTGCCAGCAGCTTGACTAGCGGGGCCAATGAGCAGTTCTTC
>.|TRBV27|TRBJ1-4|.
CASSPGGNEKLFF
TGTGCCAGCAGCCCTGGGGGGAATGAAAAACTGTTTTTT
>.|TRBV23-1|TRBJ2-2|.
CASSQGTKLDGELFF
TGCGCCAGCAGTCAAGGGACAAAACTTGACGGGGAGCTGTTTTTT
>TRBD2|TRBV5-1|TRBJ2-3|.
CASSPPWASGGATDTQYF
TGCGCCAGCAGCCCCCCATGGGCTAGCGGGGGGGCTACAGATACGCAGTATTTT
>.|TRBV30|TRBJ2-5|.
CASGSGSQETQYF
TGTGCCTCCGGGTCGGGGAGCCAAGAGACCCAGTACTTC
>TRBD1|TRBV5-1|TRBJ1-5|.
CASSSIPGQGNQPQHF
TGCGCCAGCAGCTCCATTCCGGGACAGGGCAATCAGCCCCAGCATTTT
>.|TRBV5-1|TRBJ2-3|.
CASSAAISTDTQYF
TGCGCCAGCAGCGCGGCGATTAGCACAGATACGCAGTATTTT
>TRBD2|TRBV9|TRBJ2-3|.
CASSASGGLSDTQYF
TGTGCCAGCAGCGCTAGCGGGGGTCTCTCAGATACGCAGTATTTT
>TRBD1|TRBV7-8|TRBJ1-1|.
CASSKDRLNTEAFF
TGTGCCAGCAGCAAGGACAGGCTGAACACTGAAGCTTTCTTT
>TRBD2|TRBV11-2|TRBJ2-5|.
CASSQERGAQETQYF
TGTGCCAGCAGCCAGGAGCGGGGGGCCCAAGAGACCCAGTACTTC
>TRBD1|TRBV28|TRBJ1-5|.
CASRKGQFNQPQHF
TGTGCCAGCAGGAAGGGACAGTTCAATCAGCCCCAGCATTTT
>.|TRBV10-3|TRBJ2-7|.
CAITGQASYEQYF
TGTGCCATCACCGGACAAGCTTCCTACGAGCAGTACTTC
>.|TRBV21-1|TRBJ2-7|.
CASVSKATGQGCYEQYF
TGTGCCAGCGTAAGCAAAGCGACGGGACAGGGATGTTACGAGCAGTACTTC
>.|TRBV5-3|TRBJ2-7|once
CARSLLKYF
TGTGCCAGAAGCCTGTTAAAGTACTTC